The 12 T cell receptor beta chains below all came from one sample that was sequenced in a study of blood T cell repertoires in COVID-19. The assay was immunoSEQ multiplex PCR, and TCRdb's table has in-frame clones only and misses some. The sample lists 130,000 to 150,000 clones; around 78% were seen once. Sequenced: peripheral blood. These receptors came from a woman aged 60 to 75 with acute or convalescent COVID-19.

The chain has TRBV28 and TRBJ1-4, with D hard to call. The CDR3 length is 13 residues. Germline CDR1 reads MDHEN; CDR2 reads SYDVKM. V was clipped by 10 bases and J by 2 bases, with 11 bases between them. The CDR3 DNA is TGTGCCACGGGCGGGAAGACTAATGAAAAACTGTTTTTT. Protein product: CATGGKTNEKLFF.

The chain employs TRBV27 and TRBJ2-7, with a possible D match to TRBD2 (6 bases). The CDR3 has 15 amino acids. With 5 bases removed from V and 2 bases from J, the gap between germline ends came to 16 bases. Germline V gives CDR1 MNHEY, CDR2 SMNVEV (reference sequence). CDR3: CASSPRGSLTYEQYF. The CDR3 DNA reads as TGTGCCAGCAGTCCCCGGGGGTCCCTTACCTACGAGCAGTACTTC.

This clone was recorded only once. The chain links TRBV5-8 to TRBJ1-6; maybe TRBD1 (5 bases). The V end was cut by 3 bases, the J end by 7 bases, with 26 bases between. CDR1 is SGHTS, CDR2 YDEGEE, per germline. There are 19 residues in the CDR3. CDR3 sequence: CASSSVGRGPNRSNSPLHF. The DNA for the CDR3 is TGTGCCAGCAGCTCGGTGGGTAGGGGTCCAAACCGCTCCAATTCACCCCTCCACTTT.

This clone is a singleton in its sample. The chain uses TRBV6-6 and TRBJ2-7; 7 nucleotides line up with TRBD2. Germline loops: CDR1 MNHNY, CDR2 SVGAGI (reference sequence). With V trimmed by 5 bases and J by 2 bases, 12 bases remained unmatched. The CDR3 runs to 16 residues. CDR3 DNA sequence: TGTGCCAGCAGTCGGACTCGGGGACTAACCACCTACGAGCAGTACTTC. This translates into CASSRTRGLTTYEQYF.

The chain employs TRBV11-2 and TRBJ2-5; TRBD2 matches at 8 bases. With 4 bases clipped from V and 2 bases from J, the junction kept 3 bases outside the gene matches. Germline V CDR1 and CDR2: SGHAT, FQNNGV. The CDR3 totals 14 residues. CDR3 in amino acids: CASSSPGGQETQYF. The CDR3, as DNA: TGTGCCAGCAGCTCGCCGGGGGGGCAAGAGACCCAGTACTTC.

The V call is TRBV6-2 or TRBV6-3, the J call TRBJ2-5, with D possibly being TRBD2 (6 bases). V gave up 6 bases and J gave up 7 bases, with 12 bases separating them. In germline, CDR1 is MNHEY, CDR2 SVGEGT. The CDR3 loop spans 12 amino acids. The CDR3 spells CASSRFGRTQYF. CDR3 sequence (DNA): TGTGCCAGCAGCCGCTTCGGGAGGACCCAGTACTTC.

The rearrangement uses TRBV6-5 and TRBJ1-1; a possible D gene is TRBD1 (5 bases). The ends were cut back, 5 bases at V and 3 bases at J, with 13 bases in the middle. Germline V lookup: CDR1 MNHEY, CDR2 SVGAGI. The CDR3 length is 14 residues. The CDR3 spells CASSLRGIHTEAFF. CDR3 bases: TGTGCCAGCAGTCTAAGGGGTATTCACACTGAAGCTTTCTTT.

In its sample, this clone was seen once. This chain uses TRBV5-1 with TRBJ2-5; D might be TRBD1 (6 bases). Germline V gene data show CDR1 as SGHRS and CDR2 as YFSETQ. The CDR3 contains 14 residues. V gave up 2 bases and J gave up 3 bases, with 11 bases separating them. The CDR3 nucleotides read TGCGCCAGCAGCTTAATTGGACAGAAAGAGACCCAGTACTTC. As protein: CASSLIGQKETQYF.

This clone came up a few times. This rearrangement joins TRBV11-2 to TRBJ1-1, with TRBD1 matching over 8 bases. This CDR3 region has 17 residues. Germline CDR1 is SGHAT and CDR2 is FQNNGV. V gave up 6 bases and J gave up 6 bases; unmatched junction bases: 18. CDR3 DNA: TGTGCCAGCAGGCCCACGCGAGGGTCCCTGACAGGGGCTGAAGCTTTCTTT. It yields the protein CASRPTRGSLTGAEAFF.

The V gene is TRBV6-4, the J gene TRBJ2-1; D uncertain. V was shortened by 0 bases and J by 9 bases, with 15 bases between the two germline ends. The germline CDR1 and CDR2 sequences are MRHNA and SNTAGT. The CDR3 runs to 15 residues. This CDR3 reads CASSDSPLLEAEQFF. CDR3 in DNA: TGTGCCAGCAGTGACTCACCATTGCTAGAGGCTGAGCAGTTCTTC.

The V and J genes are TRBV3-1 (or the pseudogene TRBV3-2) and TRBJ2-2, with 7 positions matching TRBD2. With 1 base clipped from V and 5 bases from J, the junction kept 4 bases outside the gene matches. The CDR3 loop spans 15 amino acids. The V gene's germline CDR1 is LGHDT and CDR2 YNNKEL (reference sequence). CDR3 loop: CASSQAPGGTGELFF. CDR3 DNA sequence: TGTGCCAGCAGCCAAGCCCCCGGGGGGACCGGGGAGCTGTTTTTT.

The chain recombines TRBV28 with TRBJ2-7, with 9 bases matching TRBD1. V gave up 5 bases and J gave up 4 bases; unmatched junction bases: 12. The CDR3 has 16 residues. Germline values: CDR1 MDHEN, CDR2 SYDVKM. CDR3 in DNA: TGTGCCAGCAGTGAACCCGGACAGGGGATTGGGTACGAGCAGTACTTC. Translation: CASSEPGQGIGYEQYF. Looking up the rest from reference TRBV28 and TRBJ2-7 gives the full variable domain: DVKVTQSSRYLVKRTGEKVFLECVQDMDHENMFWYRQDPGLGLRLIYFSYDVKMKEKGDIPEGYSVSREKKERFSLILESASTNQTSMYLCASSEPGQGIGYEQYFGPGTRLTVT.